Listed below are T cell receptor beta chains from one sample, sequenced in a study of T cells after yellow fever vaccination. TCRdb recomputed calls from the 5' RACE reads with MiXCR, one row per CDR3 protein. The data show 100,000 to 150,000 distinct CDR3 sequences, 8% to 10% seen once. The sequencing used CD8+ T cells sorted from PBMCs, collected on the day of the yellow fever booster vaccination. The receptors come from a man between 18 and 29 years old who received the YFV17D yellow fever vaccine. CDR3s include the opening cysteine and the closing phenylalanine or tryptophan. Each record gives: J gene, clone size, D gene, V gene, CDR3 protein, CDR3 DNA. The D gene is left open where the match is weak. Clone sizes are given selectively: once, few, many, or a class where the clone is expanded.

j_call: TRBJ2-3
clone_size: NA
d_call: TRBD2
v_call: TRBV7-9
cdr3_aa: CASSSTRAGASTDTQYF
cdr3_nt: TGTGCCAGCAGCTCGACACGAGCGGGGGCCTCCACAGATACGCAGTATTTT

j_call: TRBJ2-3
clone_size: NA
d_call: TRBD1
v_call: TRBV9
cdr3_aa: CASSAGQETDTQYF
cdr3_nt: TGTGCCAGCAGCGCTGGACAGGAAACAGATACGCAGTATTTT

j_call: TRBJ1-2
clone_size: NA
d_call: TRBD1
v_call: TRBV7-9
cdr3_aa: CASSSRDRGRYGYTF
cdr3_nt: TGTGCCAGCAGCAGCCGGGACAGGGGTCGGTATGGCTACACCTTC

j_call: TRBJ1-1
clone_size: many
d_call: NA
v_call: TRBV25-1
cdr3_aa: CASSESHTTNTEAFF
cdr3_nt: TGTGCCAGCAGTGAATCCCACACCACGAACACTGAAGCTTTCTTT

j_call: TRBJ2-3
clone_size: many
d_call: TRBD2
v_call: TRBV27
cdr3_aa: CASSLSSGGLTDTQYF
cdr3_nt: TGTGCCAGCAGTTTATCTAGCGGGGGCCTCACAGATACGCAGTATTTT

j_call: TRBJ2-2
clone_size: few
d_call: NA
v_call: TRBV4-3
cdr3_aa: CASSQDANLGLGELFF
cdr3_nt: TGCGCCAGCAGCCAAGATGCTAACTTGGGTCTCGGGGAGCTGTTTTTT

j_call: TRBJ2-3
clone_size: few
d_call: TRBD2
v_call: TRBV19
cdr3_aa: CATTLRAGGADTQYF
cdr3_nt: TGTGCCACCACCCTTCGGGCGGGGGGTGCAGATACGCAGTATTTT

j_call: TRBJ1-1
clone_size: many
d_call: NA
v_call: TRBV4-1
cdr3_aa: CASSQENSALNTEAFF
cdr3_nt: TGCGCCAGCAGCCAAGAGAATTCGGCTCTGAACACTGAAGCTTTCTTT

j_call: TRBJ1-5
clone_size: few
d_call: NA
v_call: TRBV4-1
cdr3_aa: CASSQDGVLRGRGQPQHF
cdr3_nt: TGCGCCAGCAGCCAAGATGGAGTACTGAGGGGTAGAGGTCAGCCCCAGCATTTT

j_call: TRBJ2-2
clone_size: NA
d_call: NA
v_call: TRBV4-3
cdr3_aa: CASSQGRVSTGELFF
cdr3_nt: TGCGCCAGCAGCCAAGGAAGGGTTTCAACCGGGGAGCTGTTTTTT

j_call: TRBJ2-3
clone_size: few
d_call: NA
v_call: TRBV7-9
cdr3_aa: CASSPAWSADTQYF
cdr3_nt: TGTGCCAGCAGCCCCGCCTGGAGCGCAGATACGCAGTATTTT

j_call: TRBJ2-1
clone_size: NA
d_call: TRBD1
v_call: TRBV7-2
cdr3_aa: CASSSLAGTGAFF
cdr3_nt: TGTGCCAGCAGCTCCCTGGCCGGGACAGGGGCGTTCTTC

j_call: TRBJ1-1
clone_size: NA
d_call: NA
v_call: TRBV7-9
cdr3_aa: CASSPATGVKTEAFF
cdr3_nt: TGTGCCAGCAGCCCGGCGACCGGGGTGAAGACTGAAGCTTTCTTT

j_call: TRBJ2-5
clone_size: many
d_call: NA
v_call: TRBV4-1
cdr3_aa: CASSQRLEETQYF
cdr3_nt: TGCGCCAGCAGCCAGAGACTAGAAGAGACCCAGTACTTC

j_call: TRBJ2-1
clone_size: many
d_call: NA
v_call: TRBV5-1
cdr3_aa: CASNSGGGSEQFF
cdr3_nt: TGCGCCAGTAATAGTGGAGGGGGCAGCGAGCAGTTCTTC

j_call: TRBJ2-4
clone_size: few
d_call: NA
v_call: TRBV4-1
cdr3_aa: CASSQVPRGDIQYF
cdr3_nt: TGCGCCAGCAGCCAAGTTCCCAGGGGAGACATTCAGTACTTC

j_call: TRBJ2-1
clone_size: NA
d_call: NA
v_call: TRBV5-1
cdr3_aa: CASSLGRGPIEQFF
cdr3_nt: TGCGCCAGCAGCCTGGGGCGGGGCCCAATTGAGCAGTTCTTC

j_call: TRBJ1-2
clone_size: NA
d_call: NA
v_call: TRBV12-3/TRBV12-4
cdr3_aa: CASSPQGRGYTF
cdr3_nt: TGTGCCAGCAGCCCCCAGGGAAGGGGCTACACCTTC

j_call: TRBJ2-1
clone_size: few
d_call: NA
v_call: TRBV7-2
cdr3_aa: CASSLVPLGSNEQFF
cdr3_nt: TGTGCCAGCAGCTTAGTTCCCCTAGGTTCCAATGAGCAGTTCTTC

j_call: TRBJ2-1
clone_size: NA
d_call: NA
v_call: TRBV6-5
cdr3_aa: CASSPLGRHYNEQFF
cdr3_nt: TGTGCCAGCTCCCCCCTCGGGCGCCACTACAATGAGCAGTTCTTC

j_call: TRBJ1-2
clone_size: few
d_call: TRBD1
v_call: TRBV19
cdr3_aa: CASTEVVQGAGYTF
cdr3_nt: TGTGCCAGTACTGAGGTGGTCCAGGGGGCTGGCTACACCTTC

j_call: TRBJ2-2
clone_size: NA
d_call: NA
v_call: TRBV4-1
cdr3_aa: CASSQVGAPGELFF
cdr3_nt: TGCGCCAGCAGCCAAGTAGGGGCCCCCGGGGAGCTGTTTTTT

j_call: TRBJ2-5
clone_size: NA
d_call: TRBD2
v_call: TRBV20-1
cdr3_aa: CSARDPQRESQETQYF
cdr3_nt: TGCAGTGCTAGAGATCCACAGCGGGAGTCCCAAGAGACCCAGTACTTC

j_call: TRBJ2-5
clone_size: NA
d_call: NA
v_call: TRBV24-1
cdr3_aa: CATSDSNGLLQETQYF
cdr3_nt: TGTGCCACCAGTGATTCGAACGGGCTCCTCCAAGAGACCCAGTACTTC

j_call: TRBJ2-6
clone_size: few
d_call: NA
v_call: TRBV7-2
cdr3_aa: CASSLKGGHRSGANVLTF
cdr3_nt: TGTGCCAGCAGCCTAAAAGGAGGGCATCGCTCTGGGGCCAACGTCCTGACTTTC

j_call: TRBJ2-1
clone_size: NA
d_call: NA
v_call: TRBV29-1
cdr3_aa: CSVLAKPAGANEQFF
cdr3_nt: TGCAGCGTGCTTGCCAAGCCGGCGGGGGCAAATGAGCAGTTCTTC

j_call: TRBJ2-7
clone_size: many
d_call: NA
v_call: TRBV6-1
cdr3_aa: CASGFYEQYF
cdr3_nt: TGTGCCAGCGGCTTCTACGAGCAGTACTTC

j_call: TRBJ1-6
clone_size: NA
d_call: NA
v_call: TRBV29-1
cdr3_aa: CSVPDISLVSPLHF
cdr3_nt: TGCAGCGTACCGGACATTAGTTTGGTCTCACCCCTCCACTTT